One sample yielded the 2 T cell receptor beta chains listed below, sequenced in a study of T-cell memory formation after mild COVID-19. MiXCR was run by TCRdb on the 5' RACE reads, yielding one entry per CDR3 protein. The sample records some 49,000 distinct CDR3 sequences, 27% being singletons. Sequenced input: PBMCs or a T cell subset sorted from them (not recorded which). Source of these receptors: a man aged 18 to 30 who had mild COVID-19 (a few samples of this study predate the infection). Cell type and time point are not known.

The genes are TRBV27 and TRBJ2-7, with a weak D call TRBD1 (6 bases). The length of the CDR3 is 14 residues. Deletions cut 2 bases from V and 2 bases from J, with 10 bases between. The V gene's germline CDR1 is MNHEY and CDR2 SMNVEV (reference sequence). As DNA, the CDR3 is TGTGCCAGCAGTTTAGGGAGACAGGCCTACGAGCAGTACGTC. Amino acids: CASSLGRQAYEQYV.

This clonotype was recorded a few times. The V gene is TRBV10-3, the J gene TRBJ2-2; no definite D call. CDR1 is ENHRY, CDR2 SYGVKD, per germline. The CDR3 spans 12 residues. V dropped 6 bases and J dropped 5 bases, with 7 bases sitting between them. CDR3 nucleotide sequence: TGTGCCATCAGGCTGGTTACCGGGGAGCTGTTTTTT. Translating gives CAIRLVTGELFF.